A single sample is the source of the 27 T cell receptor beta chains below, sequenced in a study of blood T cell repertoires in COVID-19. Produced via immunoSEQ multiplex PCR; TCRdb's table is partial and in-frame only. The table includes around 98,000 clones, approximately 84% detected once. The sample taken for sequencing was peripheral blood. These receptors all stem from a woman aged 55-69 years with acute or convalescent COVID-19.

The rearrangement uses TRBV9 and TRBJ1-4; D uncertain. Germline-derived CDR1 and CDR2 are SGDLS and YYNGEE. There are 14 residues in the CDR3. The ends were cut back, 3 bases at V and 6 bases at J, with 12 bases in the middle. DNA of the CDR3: TGTGCCAGCAGCGCGCGGGGAGCGCATGAAAAACTGTTTTTT. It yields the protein CASSARGAHEKLFF.

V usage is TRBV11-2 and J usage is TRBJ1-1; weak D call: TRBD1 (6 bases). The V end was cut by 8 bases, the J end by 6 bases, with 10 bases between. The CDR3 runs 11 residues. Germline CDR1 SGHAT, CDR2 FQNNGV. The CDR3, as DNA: TGTGCCAGCCGGGGGGCGTCTGAAGCTTTCTTT. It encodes CASRGASEAFF.

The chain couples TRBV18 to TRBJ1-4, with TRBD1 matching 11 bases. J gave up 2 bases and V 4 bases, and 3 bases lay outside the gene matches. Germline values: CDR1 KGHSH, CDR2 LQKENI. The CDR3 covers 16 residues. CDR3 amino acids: CASSRRDRGTNEKLFF. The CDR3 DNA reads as TGTGCCAGCTCACGCCGGGACAGGGGGACTAATGAAAAACTGTTTTTT.

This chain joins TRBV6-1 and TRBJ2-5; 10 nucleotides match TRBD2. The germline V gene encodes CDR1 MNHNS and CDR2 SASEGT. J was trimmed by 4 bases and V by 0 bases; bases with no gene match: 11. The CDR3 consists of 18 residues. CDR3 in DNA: TGTGCCAGCAGTGAAGCGGGAGGGAGCGGGGGGGCGCGAGAGACCCAGTACTTC. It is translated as CASSEAGGSGGARETQYF.

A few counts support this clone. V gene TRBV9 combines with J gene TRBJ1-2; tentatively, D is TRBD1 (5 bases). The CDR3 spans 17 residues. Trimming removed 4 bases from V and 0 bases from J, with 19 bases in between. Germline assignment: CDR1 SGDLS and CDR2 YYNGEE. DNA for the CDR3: TGTGCCAGCAGCCCAACGCGGGGCGCGGTAGCTAACTATGGCTACACCTTC. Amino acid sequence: CASSPTRGAVANYGYTF.

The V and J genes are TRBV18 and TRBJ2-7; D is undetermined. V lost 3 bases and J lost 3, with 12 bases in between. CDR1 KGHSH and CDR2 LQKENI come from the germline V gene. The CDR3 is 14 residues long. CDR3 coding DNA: TGTGCCAGCTCACCGGATGGAAGGAGCTACGAGCAGTACTTC. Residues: CASSPDGRSYEQYF. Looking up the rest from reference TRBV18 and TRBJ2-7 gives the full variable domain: NAGVMQNPRHLVRRRGQEARLRCSPMKGHSHVYWYRQLPEEGLKFMVYLQKENIIDESGMPKERFSAEFPKEGPSILRIQQVVRGDSAAYFCASSPDGRSYEQYFGPGTRLTVT.

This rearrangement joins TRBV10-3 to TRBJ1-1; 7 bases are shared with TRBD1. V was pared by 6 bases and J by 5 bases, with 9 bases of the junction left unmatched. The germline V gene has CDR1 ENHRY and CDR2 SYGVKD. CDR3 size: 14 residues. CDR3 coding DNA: TGTGCCATCAGGGCAGGGGGTAGAGATACTGAAGCTTTCTTT. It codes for CAIRAGGRDTEAFF.

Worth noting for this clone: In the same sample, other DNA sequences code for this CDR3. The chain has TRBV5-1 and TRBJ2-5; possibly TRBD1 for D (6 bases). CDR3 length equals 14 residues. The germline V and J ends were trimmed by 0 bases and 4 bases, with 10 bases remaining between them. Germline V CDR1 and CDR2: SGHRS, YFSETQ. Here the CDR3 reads CASSLANRAETQYF. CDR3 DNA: TGCGCCAGCAGCTTGGCCAACAGGGCAGAGACCCAGTACTTC.

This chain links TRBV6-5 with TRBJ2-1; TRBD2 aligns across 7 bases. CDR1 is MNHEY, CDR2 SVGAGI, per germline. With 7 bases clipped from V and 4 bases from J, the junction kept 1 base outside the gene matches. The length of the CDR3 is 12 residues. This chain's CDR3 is CASKAGYNEQFF. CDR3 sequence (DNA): TGTGCCAGCAAAGCGGGGTACAATGAGCAGTTCTTC.

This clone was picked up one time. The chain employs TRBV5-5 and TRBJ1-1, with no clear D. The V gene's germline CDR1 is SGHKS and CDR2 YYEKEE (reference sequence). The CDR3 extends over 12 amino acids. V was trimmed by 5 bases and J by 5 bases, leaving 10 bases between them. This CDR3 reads CASSYVVTEAFF. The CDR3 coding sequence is TGTGCCAGCAGTTATGTAGTTACTGAAGCTTTCTTT.

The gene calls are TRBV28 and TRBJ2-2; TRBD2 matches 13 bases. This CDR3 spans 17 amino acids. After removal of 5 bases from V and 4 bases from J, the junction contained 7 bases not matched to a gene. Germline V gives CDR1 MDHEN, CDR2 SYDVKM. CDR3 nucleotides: TGTGCCAGCAGTATCCCGTGGACTAGCGGGGGCACCGGGGAGCTGTTTTTT. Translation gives CASSIPWTSGGTGELFF.

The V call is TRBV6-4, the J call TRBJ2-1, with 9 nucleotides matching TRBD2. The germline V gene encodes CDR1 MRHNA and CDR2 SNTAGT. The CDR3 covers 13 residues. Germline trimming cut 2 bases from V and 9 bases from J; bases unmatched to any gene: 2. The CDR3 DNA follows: TGTGCCAGCAGTGACGAACTAGCGGGTGAGCAGTTCTTC. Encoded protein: CASSDELAGEQFF.

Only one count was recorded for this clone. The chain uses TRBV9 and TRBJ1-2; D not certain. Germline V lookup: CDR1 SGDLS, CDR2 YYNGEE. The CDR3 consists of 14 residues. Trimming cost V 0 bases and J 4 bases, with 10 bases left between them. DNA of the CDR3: TGTGCCAGCAGCGTAGGAGGGTTGGGCTATGGCTACACCTTC. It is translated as CASSVGGLGYGYTF. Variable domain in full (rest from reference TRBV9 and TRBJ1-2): DSGVTQTPKHLITATGQRVTLRCSPRSGDLSVYWYQQSLDQGLQFLIQYYNGEERAKGNILERFSAQQFPDLHSELNLSSLELGDSALYFCASSVGGLGYGYTFGSGTRLTVV.

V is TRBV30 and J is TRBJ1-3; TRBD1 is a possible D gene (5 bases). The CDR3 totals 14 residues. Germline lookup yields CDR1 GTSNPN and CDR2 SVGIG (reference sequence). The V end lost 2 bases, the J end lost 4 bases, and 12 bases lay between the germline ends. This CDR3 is CAWSNRLSGNTIYF. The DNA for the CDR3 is TGTGCCTGGAGTAACAGGCTTTCAGGAAACACCATATATTTT.

CDR3 in DNA: TGTGCCAGCAGCGAACAGGGCTACGAGCAGTACTTC. Translating it yields CASSEQGYEQYF. V usage is TRBV14 and J usage is TRBJ2-7, with a weak D call TRBD1 (6 bases). V was shortened by 5 bases and J by 3 bases, with 8 bases between the two germline ends. CDR3 length equals 12 residues. Germline assignment: CDR1 SGHDN and CDR2 FVKESK.

The CDR3 protein is CASSEGGWSLHF. CDR3 coding DNA: TGTGCCAGCAGTGAAGGCGGGTGGTCTCTCCACTTT. This chain joins TRBV6-1 and TRBJ1-6; unclear D gene. The CDR3 is 12 residues long. CDR1 is MNHNS, CDR2 SASEGT, per germline. Trimming pared 1 base from V and 16 bases from J, leaving 11 bases between.

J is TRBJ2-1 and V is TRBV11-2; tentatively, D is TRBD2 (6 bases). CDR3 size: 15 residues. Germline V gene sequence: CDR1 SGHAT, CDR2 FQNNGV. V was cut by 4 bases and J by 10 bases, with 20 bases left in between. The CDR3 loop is CASSSSGRLFREQFF. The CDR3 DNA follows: TGTGCCAGCAGCTCAAGCGGGCGCTTGTTTAGGGAGCAGTTCTTC.

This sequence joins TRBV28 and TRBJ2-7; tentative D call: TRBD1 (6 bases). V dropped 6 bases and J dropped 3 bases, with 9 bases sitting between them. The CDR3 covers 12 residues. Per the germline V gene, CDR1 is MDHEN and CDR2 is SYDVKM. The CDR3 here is CASRTGYYEQYF. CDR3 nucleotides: TGTGCCAGCAGGACAGGTTACTACGAGCAGTACTTC. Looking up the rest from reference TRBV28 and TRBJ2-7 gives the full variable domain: DVKVTQSSRYLVKRTGEKVFLECVQDMDHENMFWYRQDPGLGLRLIYFSYDVKMKEKGDIPEGYSVSREKKERFSLILESASTNQTSMYLCASRTGYYEQYFGPGTRLTVT.

The CDR3 is CASSKTFLDNEQFF. Here the CDR3 DNA reads TGTGCCAGCAGCAAAACTTTTCTAGACAATGAGCAGTTCTTC. The J gene is TRBJ2-1, the V gene TRBV5-6; D is undetermined. This CDR3 has 14 residues. V shed 4 bases and J shed 5 bases, with 13 bases lying between them. Germline CDR1 reads SGHDT; CDR2 reads YYEEEE.

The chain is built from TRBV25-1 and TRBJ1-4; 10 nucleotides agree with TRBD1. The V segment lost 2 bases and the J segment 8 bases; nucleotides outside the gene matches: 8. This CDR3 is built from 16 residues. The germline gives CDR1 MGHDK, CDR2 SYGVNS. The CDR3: CASSEATGGIWEKLFF. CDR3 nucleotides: TGTGCCAGCAGTGAAGCGACAGGGGGCATTTGGGAAAAACTGTTTTTT. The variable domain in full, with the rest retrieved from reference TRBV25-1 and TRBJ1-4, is EADIYQTPRYLVIGTGKKITLECSQTMGHDKMYWYQQDPGMELHLIHYSYGVNSTEKGDLSSESTVSRIRTEHFPLTLESARPSHTSQYLCASSEATGGIWEKLFFGSGTQLSVL.

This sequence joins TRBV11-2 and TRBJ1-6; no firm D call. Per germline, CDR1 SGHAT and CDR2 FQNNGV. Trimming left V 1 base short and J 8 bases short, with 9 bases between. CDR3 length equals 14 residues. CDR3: CASSLGVDYSPLHF. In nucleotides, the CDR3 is TGTGCCAGCAGCTTAGGAGTCGACTATTCACCCCTCCACTTT.

This chain's CDR3 is CASSPLGPGYGYTF. CDR3 in DNA: TGTGCCAGCAGCCCCCTAGGCCCGGGATATGGCTACACCTTC. V usage is TRBV14 and J usage is TRBJ1-2; no definite D call. The germline V gene encodes CDR1 SGHDN and CDR2 FVKESK. The V gene lost 4 bases and the J gene lost 5 bases, with 14 bases spanning the gap. The CDR3 runs 14 residues.

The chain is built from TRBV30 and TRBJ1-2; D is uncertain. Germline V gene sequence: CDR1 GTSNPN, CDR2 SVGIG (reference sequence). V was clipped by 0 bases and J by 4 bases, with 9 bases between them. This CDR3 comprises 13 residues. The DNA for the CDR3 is TGTGCCTGGAGTGTACAGAGGGCCTATGGCTACACCTTC. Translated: CAWSVQRAYGYTF.

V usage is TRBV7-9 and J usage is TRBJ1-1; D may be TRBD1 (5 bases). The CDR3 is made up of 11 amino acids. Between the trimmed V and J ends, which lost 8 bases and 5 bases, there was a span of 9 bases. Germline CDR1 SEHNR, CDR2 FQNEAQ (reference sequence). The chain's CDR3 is CASVGGTEAFF. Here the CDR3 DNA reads TGTGCCAGCGTCGGGGGAACTGAAGCTTTCTTT.

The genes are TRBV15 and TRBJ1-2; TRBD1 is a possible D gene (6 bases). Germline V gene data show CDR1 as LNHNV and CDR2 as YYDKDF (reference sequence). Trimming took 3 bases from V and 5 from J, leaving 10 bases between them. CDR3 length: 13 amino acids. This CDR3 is CATSSDRRYGYTF. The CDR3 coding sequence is TGTGCCACCAGCAGTGACAGGCGATATGGCTACACCTTC.

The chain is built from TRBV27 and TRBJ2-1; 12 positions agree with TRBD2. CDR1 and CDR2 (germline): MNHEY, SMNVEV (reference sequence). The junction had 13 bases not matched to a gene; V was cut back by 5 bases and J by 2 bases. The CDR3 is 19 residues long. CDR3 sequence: CASSPQLAGGPTPYNEQFF. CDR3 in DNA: TGTGCCAGCAGTCCTCAGCTAGCGGGGGGGCCTACCCCCTACAATGAGCAGTTCTTC.

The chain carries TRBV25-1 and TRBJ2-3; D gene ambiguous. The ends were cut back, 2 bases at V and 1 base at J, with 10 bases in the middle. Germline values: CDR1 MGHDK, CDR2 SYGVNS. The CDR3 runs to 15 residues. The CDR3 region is CASSEVRLGTDTQYF. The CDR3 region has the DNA TGTGCCAGCAGTGAAGTCAGGTTAGGCACAGATACGCAGTATTTT.